These T cell receptor beta chains were read from a single sample in a study of cytomegalovirus exposure and HLA in healthy donors. TCRdb's table, derived via immunoSEQ multiplex PCR, lists solely in-frame clones and lacks some. This sample has about 170,000 clones, with approximately 87% found just once. The specimen sequenced was PBMCs. These TCRs come from a woman aged 25-40 years in good health and CMV-seronegative. CDR3s include the opening cysteine and the closing phenylalanine or tryptophan.

j_gene: TRBJ2-7; v_gene: TRBV2; CDR3aa: CASSEAVYEQYF
j_gene: TRBJ2-1; v_gene: TRBV20-1; CDR3aa: CSARRYNEQFF
j_gene: TRBJ2-4; v_gene: TRBV11-2; CDR3aa: CASSSTGTDGLAKNIQYF
j_gene: TRBJ2-7; v_gene: TRBV19; CDR3aa: CASSQLVGTSSYEQYF
j_gene: TRBJ1-2; v_gene: TRBV2; CDR3aa: CASSEGRGAEDGYTF
j_gene: TRBJ1-3; v_gene: TRBV5-1; CDR3aa: CASSLGRAGNTIYF
j_gene: TRBJ2-7; v_gene: TRBV15; CDR3aa: CATSRDTGPYEQYF
j_gene: TRBJ1-2; v_gene: TRBV27; CDR3aa: CASSWGTGPEWGGYTF
j_gene: TRBJ2-7; v_gene: TRBV19; CDR3aa: CASSIVGTRNYEQYF
j_gene: TRBJ1-1; v_gene: TRBV7-9; CDR3aa: CASSLDQGTNTEAFF
j_gene: TRBJ1-1; v_gene: TRBV7-6; CDR3aa: CASKEGVYTEAFF
j_gene: TRBJ2-5; v_gene: TRBV29-1; CDR3aa: CSVSGETQYF
j_gene: TRBJ2-2; v_gene: TRBV14; CDR3aa: CASSLYPTSGSNTGELFF
j_gene: TRBJ2-1; v_gene: TRBV11-2; CDR3aa: CASSARGAGGLNNEQFF
j_gene: TRBJ1-5; v_gene: TRBV19; CDR3aa: CASSIRINQPQHF
j_gene: TRBJ2-1; v_gene: TRBV27; CDR3aa: CASRRTESNEQFF
j_gene: TRBJ2-7; v_gene: TRBV28; CDR3aa: CASSFVAGYEQYF
j_gene: TRBJ1-1; v_gene: TRBV9; CDR3aa: CASSDATGDVRSTEAFF
j_gene: TRBJ1-6; v_gene: TRBV6-1; CDR3aa: CASSGGTANNSPLHF
j_gene: TRBJ1-3; v_gene: TRBV5-1; CDR3aa: CASSLGDSSGNTIYF
j_gene: TRBJ2-7; v_gene: TRBV27; CDR3aa: CASCRQAATYEQYF
j_gene: TRBJ2-1; v_gene: TRBV18; CDR3aa: CASSPTSSVDNEQFF
j_gene: TRBJ1-1; v_gene: TRBV7-3; CDR3aa: CASSRNRGSTEAFF
j_gene: TRBJ2-3; v_gene: TRBV6-5; CDR3aa: CASSLAGGTQYF
j_gene: TRBJ2-1; v_gene: TRBV6-1; CDR3aa: CASSQDPGRYNEQFF
j_gene: TRBJ1-2; v_gene: TRBV28; CDR3aa: CASSSQGTYGYTF
j_gene: TRBJ2-3; v_gene: TRBV27; CDR3aa: CASSLWTSGGTDTQYF
j_gene: TRBJ1-1; v_gene: TRBV7-9; CDR3aa: CASSLYPSDSPNTEAFF
j_gene: TRBJ2-7; v_gene: TRBV29-1; CDR3aa: CSVEPQESLSYEQYF
j_gene: TRBJ2-7; v_gene: TRBV2; CDR3aa: CASSEGTAGAYEQYF
j_gene: TRBJ2-2; v_gene: TRBV19; CDR3aa: CASSIDYSGTGELFF
j_gene: TRBJ2-2; v_gene: TRBV9; CDR3aa: CASSYGGQARPGELFF
j_gene: TRBJ1-2; v_gene: TRBV27; CDR3aa: CASSPRDSSYYGYTF
j_gene: TRBJ1-5; v_gene: TRBV6-5; CDR3aa: CASSDDSNQPQHF
j_gene: TRBJ1-2; v_gene: TRBV4-3; CDR3aa: CASSQARTGGYGYTF
j_gene: TRBJ1-2; v_gene: TRBV7-9; CDR3aa: CATAGTEHGYTF